This T cell receptor (beta chain) was recovered during a study of blood T cell repertoires in COVID-19. Whole-study context: Sites across the United States, Italy and Spain contributed samples from acute and convalescent COVID-19. Sources were T cells, B-cell-depleted T cells, or PBMCs; the material itself was cDNA or gDNA.

Authors' data handling: Using reference gene primer amplification, nucleated cell counts were estimated. Clones were sequenced by immunoSEQ multiplex PCR, and TCRdb holds only the in-frame ones, with some missing. V and J calls and clone size are those listed in that table; D and trimming were worked out from the DNA. The sample yields about 110,000 clones, 83% seen once. This CDR3 has 13 amino acids. Losses at the gene ends were 0 bases for V and 9 bases for J; bases not matched to a gene: 5. Germline V gene data show CDR1 as LGHNA and CDR2 as YSLEER. Material: peripheral blood. The sequence was collected from a woman aged 55-75 years with acute or convalescent COVID-19. The V gene is TRBV4-3, the J gene TRBJ2-7; 7 nucleotides align to TRBD1. CDR3 sequence: CASSQDRQGVQYF. The DNA for the CDR3 is TGCGCCAGCAGCCAAGATCGTCAGGGGGTGCAGTACTTC.